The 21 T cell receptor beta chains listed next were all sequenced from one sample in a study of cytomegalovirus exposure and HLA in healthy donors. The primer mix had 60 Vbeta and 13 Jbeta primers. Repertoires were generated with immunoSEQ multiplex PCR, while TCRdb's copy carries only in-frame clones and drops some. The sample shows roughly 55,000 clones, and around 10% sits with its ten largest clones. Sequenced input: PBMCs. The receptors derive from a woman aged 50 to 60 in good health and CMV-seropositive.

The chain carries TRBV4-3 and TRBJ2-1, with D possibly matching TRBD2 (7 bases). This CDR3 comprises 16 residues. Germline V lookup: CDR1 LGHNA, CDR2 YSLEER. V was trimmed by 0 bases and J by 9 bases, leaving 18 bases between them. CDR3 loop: CASSQDHGGASLEQFF. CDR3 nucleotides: TGCGCCAGCAGCCAAGATCATGGGGGGGCCTCCCTTGAGCAGTTCTTC.

CDR3 nucleotides: TGTGCCAGCAGCAGATCCACACGAAACACCGGGGAGCTGTTTTTT. Protein: CASSRSTRNTGELFF. This chain joins TRBV7-9 and TRBJ2-2; D not certain. Germline V gene sequence: CDR1 SEHNR, CDR2 FQNEAQ (reference sequence). The V end lost 5 bases, the J end lost 2 bases, and 12 bases lay between the germline ends. CDR3 length: 15 amino acids.

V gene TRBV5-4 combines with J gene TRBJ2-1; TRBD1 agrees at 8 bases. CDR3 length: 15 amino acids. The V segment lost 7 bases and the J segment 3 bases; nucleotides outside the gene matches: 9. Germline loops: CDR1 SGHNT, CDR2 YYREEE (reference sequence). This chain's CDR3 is CASRMGTGGYNEQFF. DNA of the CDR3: TGTGCCAGCCGCATGGGGACAGGAGGCTACAATGAGCAGTTCTTC.

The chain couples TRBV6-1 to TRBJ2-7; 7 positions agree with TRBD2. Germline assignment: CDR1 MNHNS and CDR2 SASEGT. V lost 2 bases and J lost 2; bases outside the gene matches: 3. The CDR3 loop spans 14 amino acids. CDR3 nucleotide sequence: TGTGCCAGCAGTGAATCGGGGGGTGCCTACGAGCAGTACTTC. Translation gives CASSESGGAYEQYF.

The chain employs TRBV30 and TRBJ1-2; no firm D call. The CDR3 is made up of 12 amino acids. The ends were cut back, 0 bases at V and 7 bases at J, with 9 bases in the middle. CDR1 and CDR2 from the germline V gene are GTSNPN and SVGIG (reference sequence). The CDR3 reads CAWSVSYSGYTF. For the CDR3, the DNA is TGTGCCTGGAGTGTCTCTTACAGTGGCTACACCTTC.

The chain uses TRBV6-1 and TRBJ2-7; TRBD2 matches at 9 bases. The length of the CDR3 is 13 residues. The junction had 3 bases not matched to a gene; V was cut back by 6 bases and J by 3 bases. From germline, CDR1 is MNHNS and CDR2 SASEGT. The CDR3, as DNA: TGTGCCAGCAGGAAGACTAGCGGCTACGAGCAGTACTTC. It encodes CASRKTSGYEQYF.

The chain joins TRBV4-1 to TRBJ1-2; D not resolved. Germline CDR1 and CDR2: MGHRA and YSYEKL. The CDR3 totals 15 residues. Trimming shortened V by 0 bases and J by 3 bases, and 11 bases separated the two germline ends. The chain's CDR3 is CASSQEEVLDYGYTF. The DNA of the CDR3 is TGCGCCAGCAGCCAAGAAGAGGTCCTAGACTATGGCTACACCTTC.

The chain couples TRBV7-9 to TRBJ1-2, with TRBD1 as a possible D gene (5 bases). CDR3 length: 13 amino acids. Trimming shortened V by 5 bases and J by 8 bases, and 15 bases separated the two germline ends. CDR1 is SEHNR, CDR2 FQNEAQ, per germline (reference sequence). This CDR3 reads CASSDPGTKGYTF. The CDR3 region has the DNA TGTGCCAGCAGCGATCCCGGGACTAAGGGCTACACCTTC.

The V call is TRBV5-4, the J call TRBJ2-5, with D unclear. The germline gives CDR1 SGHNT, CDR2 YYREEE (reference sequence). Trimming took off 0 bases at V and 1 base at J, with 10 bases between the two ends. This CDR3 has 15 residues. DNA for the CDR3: TGTGCCAGCAGCTTGGAAATCAGATTCCAAGAGACCCAGTACTTC. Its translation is CASSLEIRFQETQYF.

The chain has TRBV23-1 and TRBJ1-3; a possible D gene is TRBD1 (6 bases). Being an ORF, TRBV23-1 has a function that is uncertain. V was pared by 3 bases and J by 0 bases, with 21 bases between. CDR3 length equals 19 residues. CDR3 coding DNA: TGCGCCAGCAGTCACTCCCTCTATTCGGACAGACACTCTGGAAACACCATATATTTT. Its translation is CASSHSLYSDRHSGNTIYF.

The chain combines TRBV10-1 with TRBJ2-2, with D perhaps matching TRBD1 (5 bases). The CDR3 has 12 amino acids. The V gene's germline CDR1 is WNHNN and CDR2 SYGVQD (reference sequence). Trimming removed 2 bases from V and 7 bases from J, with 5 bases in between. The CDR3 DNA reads TGCGCCAGCAGTGAGACAGGCGGGGAGCTGTTTTTT. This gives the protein CASSETGGELFF.

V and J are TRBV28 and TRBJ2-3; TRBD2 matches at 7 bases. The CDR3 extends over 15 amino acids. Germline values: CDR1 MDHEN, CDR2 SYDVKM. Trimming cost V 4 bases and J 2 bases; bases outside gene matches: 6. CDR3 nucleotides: TGTGCCAGCAGTTCTCCACTAGCGAACACAGATACGCAGTATTTT. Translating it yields CASSSPLANTDTQYF.

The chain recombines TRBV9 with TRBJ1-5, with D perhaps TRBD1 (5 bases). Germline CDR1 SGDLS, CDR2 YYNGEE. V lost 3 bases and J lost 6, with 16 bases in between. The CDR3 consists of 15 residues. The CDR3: CASSAEGEGRQPQHF. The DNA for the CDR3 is TGTGCCAGCAGCGCCGAAGGGGAGGGCCGTCAGCCCCAGCATTTT. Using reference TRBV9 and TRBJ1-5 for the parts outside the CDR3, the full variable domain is DSGVTQTPKHLITATGQRVTLRCSPRSGDLSVYWYQQSLDQGLQFLIQYYNGEERAKGNILERFSAQQFPDLHSELNLSSLELGDSALYFCASSAEGEGRQPQHFGDGTRLSIL.

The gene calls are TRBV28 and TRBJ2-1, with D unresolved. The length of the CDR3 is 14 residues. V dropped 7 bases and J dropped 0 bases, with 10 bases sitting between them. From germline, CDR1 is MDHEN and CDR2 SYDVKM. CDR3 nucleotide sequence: TGTGCCAGCACCCCGTCCAGCTCCTACAATGAGCAGTTCTTC. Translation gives CASTPSSSYNEQFF.

CDR3 nucleotides: TGTGCCAGCAGTTACGGACAGGAAAACCCCTACGAGCAGTACTTC. Translation gives CASSYGQENPYEQYF. The genes are TRBV6-5 and TRBJ2-7, with 7 positions matching TRBD1. The CDR3 sequence is 15 residues long. CDR1 is MNHEY and CDR2 is SVGAGI in the germline V gene. Unmatched junction bases numbered 6, after V lost 2 bases and J lost 2 bases.

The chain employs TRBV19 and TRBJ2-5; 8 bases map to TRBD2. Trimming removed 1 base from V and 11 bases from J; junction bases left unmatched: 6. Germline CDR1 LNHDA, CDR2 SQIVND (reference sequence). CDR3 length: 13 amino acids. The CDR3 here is CASSIGTSGKQYF. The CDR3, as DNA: TGTGCCAGTAGTATAGGTACTAGCGGCAAGCAGTACTTC.

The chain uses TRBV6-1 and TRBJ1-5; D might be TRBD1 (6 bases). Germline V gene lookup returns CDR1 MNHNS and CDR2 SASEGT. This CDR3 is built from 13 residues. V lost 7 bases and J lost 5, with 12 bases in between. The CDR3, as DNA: TGTGCCAGCACACAGGGCTGGTATCAGCCCCAGCATTTT. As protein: CASTQGWYQPQHF.

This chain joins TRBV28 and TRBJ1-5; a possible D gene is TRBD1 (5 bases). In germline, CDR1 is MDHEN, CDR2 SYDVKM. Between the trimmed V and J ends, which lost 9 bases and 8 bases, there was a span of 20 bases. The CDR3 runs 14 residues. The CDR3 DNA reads TGTGCCAGTGGAAGGGGAGGGCCCGGGGAGCCCCAGCATTTT. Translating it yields CASGRGGPGEPQHF.

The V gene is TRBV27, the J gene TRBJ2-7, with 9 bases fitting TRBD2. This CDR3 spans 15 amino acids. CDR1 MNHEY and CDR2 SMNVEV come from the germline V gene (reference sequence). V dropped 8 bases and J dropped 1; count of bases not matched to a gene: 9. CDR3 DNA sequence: TGTGCCAGCGCCCTAACGAGCGGGGGGTCCTACGAGCAGTACTTC. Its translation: CASALTSGGSYEQYF.

The CDR3, as DNA: TGTGCCTGGAAGTTTTGGGGACAGTCGAACACTGAAGCTTTCTTT. It specifies CAWKFWGQSNTEAFF. V usage is TRBV30 and J usage is TRBJ1-1; TRBD1 aligns across 7 bases. After removal of 4 bases from V and 1 base from J, the junction contained 9 bases not matched to a gene. Germline CDR1 is GTSNPN and CDR2 is SVGIG (reference sequence). The CDR3 runs to 15 residues.

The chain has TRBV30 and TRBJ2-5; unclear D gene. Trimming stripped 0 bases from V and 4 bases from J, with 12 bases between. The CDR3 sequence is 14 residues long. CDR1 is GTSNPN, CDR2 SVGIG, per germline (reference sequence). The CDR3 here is CAWSVSLPVETQYF. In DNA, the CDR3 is TGTGCCTGGAGTGTTAGTCTTCCCGTAGAGACCCAGTACTTC.